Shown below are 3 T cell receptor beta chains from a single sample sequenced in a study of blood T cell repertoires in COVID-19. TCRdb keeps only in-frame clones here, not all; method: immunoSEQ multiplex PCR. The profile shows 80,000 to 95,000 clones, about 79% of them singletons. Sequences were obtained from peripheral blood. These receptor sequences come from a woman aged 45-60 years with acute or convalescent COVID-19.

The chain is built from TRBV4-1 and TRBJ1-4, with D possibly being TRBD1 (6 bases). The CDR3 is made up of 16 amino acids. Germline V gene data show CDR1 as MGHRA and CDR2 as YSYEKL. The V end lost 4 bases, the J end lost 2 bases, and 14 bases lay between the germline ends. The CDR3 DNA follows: TGCGCCAGCAGCCCCTACCGGGACAAGACTAATGAAAAACTGTTTTTT. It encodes CASSPYRDKTNEKLFF.

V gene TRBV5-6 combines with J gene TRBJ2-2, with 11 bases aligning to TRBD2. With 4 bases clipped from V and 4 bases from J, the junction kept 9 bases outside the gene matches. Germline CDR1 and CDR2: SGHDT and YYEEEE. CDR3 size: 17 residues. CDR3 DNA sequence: TGTGCCAGCAGCCCAGACCCTGGACTAGCGGGCACCGGGGAGCTGTTTTTT. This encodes CASSPDPGLAGTGELFF.

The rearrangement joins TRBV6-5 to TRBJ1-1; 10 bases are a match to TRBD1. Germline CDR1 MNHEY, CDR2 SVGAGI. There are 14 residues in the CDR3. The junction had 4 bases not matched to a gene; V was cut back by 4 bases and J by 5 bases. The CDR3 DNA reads TGTGCCAGCAGTTCGGGGACAGGGGCTACTGAAGCTTTCTTT. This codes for CASSSGTGATEAFF.